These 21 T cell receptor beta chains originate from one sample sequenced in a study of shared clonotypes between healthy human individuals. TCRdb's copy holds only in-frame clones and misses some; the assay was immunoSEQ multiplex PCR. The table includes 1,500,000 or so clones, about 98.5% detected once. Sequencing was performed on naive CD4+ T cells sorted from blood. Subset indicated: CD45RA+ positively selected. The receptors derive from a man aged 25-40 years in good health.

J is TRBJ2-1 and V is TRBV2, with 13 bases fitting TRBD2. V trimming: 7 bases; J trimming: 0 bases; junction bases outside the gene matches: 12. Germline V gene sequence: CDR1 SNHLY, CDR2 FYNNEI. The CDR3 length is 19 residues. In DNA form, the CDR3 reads TGTGCCAGCAAGCTCAGGGGGCGACTAGCGGGAGGCTCCTACAATGAGCAGTTCTTC. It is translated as CASKLRGRLAGGSYNEQFF.

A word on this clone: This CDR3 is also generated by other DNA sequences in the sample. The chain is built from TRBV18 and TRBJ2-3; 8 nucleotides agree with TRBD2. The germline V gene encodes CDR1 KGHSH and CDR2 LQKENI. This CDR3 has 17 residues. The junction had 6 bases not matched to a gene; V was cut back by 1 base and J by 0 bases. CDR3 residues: CASSPRTSGISTDTQYF. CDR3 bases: TGTGCCAGCTCACCACGTACTAGCGGAATAAGCACAGATACGCAGTATTTT.

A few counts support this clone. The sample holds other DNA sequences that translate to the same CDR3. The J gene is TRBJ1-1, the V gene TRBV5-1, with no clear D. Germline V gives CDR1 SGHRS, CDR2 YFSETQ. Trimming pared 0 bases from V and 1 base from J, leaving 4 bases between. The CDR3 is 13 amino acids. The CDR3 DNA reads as TGCGCCAGCAGCTTGGAGGCGAACACTGAAGCTTTCTTT. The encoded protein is CASSLEANTEAFF.

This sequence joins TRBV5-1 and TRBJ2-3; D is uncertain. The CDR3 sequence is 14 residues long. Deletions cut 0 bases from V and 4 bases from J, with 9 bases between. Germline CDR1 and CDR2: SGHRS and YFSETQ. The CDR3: CASSLAQAADTQYF. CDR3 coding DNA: TGCGCCAGCAGCTTGGCCCAGGCGGCAGATACGCAGTATTTT.

The CDR3 sequence is CASRLGQPNTEAFF. The CDR3 DNA reads TGTGCCAGCAGGTTGGGACAGCCGAACACTGAAGCTTTCTTT. The chain couples TRBV28 to TRBJ1-1; 7 bases agree with TRBD1. Germline V gene sequence: CDR1 MDHEN, CDR2 SYDVKM. V trimming: 6 bases; J trimming: 1 base; junction bases outside the gene matches: 5. The CDR3 sequence is 14 residues long. The whole variable domain, remainder taken from reference TRBV28 and TRBJ1-1, is DVKVTQSSRYLVKRTGEKVFLECVQDMDHENMFWYRQDPGLGLRLIYFSYDVKMKEKGDIPEGYSVSREKKERFSLILESASTNQTSMYLCASRLGQPNTEAFFGQGTRLTVV.

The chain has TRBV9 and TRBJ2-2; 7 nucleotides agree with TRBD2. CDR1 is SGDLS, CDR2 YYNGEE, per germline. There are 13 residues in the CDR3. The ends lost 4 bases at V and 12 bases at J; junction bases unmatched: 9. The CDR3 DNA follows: TGTGCCAGCAGCCCTTCGACAGCGGGGCAGCTGTTTTTT. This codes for CASSPSTAGQLFF.

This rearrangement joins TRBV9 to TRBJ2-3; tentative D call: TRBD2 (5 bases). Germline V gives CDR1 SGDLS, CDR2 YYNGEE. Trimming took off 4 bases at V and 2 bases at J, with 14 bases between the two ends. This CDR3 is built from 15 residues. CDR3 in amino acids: CASSSTGTNTDTQYF. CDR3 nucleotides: TGTGCCAGCAGCTCCACGGGAACAAACACAGATACGCAGTATTTT. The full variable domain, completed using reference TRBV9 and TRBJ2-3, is DSGVTQTPKHLITATGQRVTLRCSPRSGDLSVYWYQQSLDQGLQFLIQYYNGEERAKGNILERFSAQQFPDLHSELNLSSLELGDSALYFCASSSTGTNTDTQYFGPGTRLTVL.

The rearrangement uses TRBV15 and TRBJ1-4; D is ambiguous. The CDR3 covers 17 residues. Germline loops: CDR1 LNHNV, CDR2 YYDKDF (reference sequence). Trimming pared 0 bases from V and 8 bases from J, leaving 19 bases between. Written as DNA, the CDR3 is TGTGCCACCAGCAGAGAGGCTGGCAAGTCATTGAGGGAAAAACTGTTTTTT. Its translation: CATSREAGKSLREKLFF.

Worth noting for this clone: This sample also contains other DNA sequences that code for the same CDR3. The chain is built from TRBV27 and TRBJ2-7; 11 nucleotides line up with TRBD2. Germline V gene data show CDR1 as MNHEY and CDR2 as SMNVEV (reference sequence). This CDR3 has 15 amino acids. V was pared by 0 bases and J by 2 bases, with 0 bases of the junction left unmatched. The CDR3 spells CASSLSTSGTYEQYF. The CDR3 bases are TGTGCCAGCAGTTTATCGACTAGCGGGACCTACGAGCAGTACTTC.

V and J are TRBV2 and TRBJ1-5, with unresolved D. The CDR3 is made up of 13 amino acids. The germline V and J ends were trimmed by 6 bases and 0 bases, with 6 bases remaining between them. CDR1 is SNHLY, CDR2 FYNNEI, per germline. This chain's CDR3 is CASRRVSNQPQHF. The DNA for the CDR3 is TGTGCCAGCAGGAGAGTTAGCAATCAGCCCCAGCATTTT.

CDR3 sequence: CASSPQPTSGERETQYF. In DNA, the CDR3 is TGCGCCAGCAGCCCCCAACCGACTAGCGGGGAGCGAGAGACCCAGTACTTC. The genes are TRBV5-1 and TRBJ2-5; 11 bases match TRBD2. After removal of 4 bases from V and 4 bases from J, the junction contained 12 bases not matched to a gene. Looked up from germline, CDR1 is SGHRS and CDR2 is YFSETQ. There are 17 residues in the CDR3. Using reference TRBV5-1 and TRBJ2-5 for the parts outside the CDR3, the full variable domain is KAGVTQTPRYLIKTRGQQVTLSCSPISGHRSVSWYQQTPGQGLQFLFEYFSETQRNKGNFPGRFSGRQFSNSRSEMNVSTLELGDSALYLCASSPQPTSGERETQYFGPGTRLLVL.

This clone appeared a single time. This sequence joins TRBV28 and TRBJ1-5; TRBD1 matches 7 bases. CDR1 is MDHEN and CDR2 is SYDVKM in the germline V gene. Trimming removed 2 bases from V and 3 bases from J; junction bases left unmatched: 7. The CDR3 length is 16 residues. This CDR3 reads CASSLPGTVFNQPQHF. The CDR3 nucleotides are TGTGCCAGCAGTTTACCCGGGACAGTTTTCAATCAGCCCCAGCATTTT.

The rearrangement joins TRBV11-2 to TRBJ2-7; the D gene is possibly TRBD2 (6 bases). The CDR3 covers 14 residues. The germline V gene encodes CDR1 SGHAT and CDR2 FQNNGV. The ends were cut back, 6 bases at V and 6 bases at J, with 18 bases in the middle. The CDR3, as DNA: TGTGCCAGCAGGGTTAACGGGGGTATCACCGAGCAGTACTTC. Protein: CASRVNGGITEQYF.

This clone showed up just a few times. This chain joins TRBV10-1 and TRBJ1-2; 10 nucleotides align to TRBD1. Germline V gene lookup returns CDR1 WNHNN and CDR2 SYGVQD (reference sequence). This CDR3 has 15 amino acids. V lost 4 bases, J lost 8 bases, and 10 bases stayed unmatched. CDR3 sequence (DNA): TGCGCCAGCAGTGCTACCGGGACAGGGGCAGGAGGCTACACCTTC. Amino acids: CASSATGTGAGGYTF.

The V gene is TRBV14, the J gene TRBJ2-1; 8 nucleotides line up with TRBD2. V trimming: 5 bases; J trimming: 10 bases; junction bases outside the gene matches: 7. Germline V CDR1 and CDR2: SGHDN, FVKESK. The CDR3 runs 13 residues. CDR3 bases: TGTGCCAGCAGCGACGGACTAGCTCGCGAGCAGTTCTTC. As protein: CASSDGLAREQFF.

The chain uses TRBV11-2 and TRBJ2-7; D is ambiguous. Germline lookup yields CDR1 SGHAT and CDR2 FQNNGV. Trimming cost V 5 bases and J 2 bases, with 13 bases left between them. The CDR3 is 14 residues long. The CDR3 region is CASSPRNRPYEQYF. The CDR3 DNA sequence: TGTGCCAGCAGCCCCCGGAACAGACCCTACGAGCAGTACTTC.

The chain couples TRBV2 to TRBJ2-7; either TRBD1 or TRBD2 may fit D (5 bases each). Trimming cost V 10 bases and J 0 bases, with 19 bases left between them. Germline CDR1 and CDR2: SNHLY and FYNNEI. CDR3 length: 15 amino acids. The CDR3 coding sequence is TGTGCCACCTGGGGGAGCTGGGGTAGCTCCTACGAGCAGTACTTC. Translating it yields CATWGSWGSSYEQYF.

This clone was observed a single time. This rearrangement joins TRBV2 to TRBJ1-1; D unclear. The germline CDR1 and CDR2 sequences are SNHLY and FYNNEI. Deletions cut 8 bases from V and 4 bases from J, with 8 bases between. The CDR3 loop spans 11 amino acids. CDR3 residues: CASSWGTEAFF. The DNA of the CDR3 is TGTGCCAGCTCTTGGGGCACTGAAGCTTTCTTT.

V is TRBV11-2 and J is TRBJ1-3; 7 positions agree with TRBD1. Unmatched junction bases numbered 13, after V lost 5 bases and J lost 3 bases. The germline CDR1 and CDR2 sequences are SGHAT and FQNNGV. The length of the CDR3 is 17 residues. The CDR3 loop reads CASSLSTGAGVGNTIYF. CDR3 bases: TGTGCCAGCAGCCTATCTACAGGGGCCGGAGTTGGAAACACCATATATTTT. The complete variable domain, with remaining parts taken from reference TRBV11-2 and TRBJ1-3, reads EAGVAQSPRYKIIEKRQSVAFWCNPISGHATLYWYQQILGQGPKLLIQFQNNGVVDDSQLPKDRFSAERLKGVDSTLKIQPAKLEDSAVYLCASSLSTGAGVGNTIYFGEGSWLTVV.

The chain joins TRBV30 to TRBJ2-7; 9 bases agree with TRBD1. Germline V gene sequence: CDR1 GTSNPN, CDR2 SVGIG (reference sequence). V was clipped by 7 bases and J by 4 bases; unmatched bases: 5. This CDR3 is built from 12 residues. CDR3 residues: CAFTGGWYEQYF. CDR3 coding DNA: TGTGCCTTTACAGGGGGCTGGTACGAGCAGTACTTC.

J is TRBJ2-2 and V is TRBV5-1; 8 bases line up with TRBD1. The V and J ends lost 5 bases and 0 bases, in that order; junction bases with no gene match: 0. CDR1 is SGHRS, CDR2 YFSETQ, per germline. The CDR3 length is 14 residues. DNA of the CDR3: TGCGCCAGCAGGGACAGGGCGAACACCGGGGAGCTGTTTTTT. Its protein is CASRDRANTGELFF.